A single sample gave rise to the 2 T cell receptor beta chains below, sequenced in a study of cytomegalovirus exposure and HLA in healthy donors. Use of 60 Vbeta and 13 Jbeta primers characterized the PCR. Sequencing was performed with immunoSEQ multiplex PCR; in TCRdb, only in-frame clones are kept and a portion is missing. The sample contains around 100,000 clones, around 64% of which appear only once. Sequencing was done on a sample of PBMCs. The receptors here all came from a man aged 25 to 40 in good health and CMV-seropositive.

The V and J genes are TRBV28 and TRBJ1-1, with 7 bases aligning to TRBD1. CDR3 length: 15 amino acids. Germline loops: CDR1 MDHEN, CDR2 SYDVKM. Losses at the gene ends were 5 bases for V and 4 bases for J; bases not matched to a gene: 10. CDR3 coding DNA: TGTGCCAGCAGTCCCCAGACAGGGCTGACCACTGAAGCTTTCTTT. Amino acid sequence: CASSPQTGLTTEAFF.

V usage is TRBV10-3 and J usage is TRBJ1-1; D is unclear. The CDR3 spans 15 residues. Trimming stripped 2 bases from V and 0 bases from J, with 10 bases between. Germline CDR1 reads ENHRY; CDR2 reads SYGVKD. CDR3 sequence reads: CAISEVPGMNTEAFF. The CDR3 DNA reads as TGTGCCATCAGTGAGGTTCCCGGGATGAACACTGAAGCTTTCTTT.